Below, one T cell receptor (beta chain) is given with its context. Germline loops: CDR1 LNHDA, CDR2 SQIVND (reference sequence). Trimming pared 8 bases from V and 0 bases from J, leaving 11 bases between. CDR3 length: 14 amino acids. Under the authors' procedure: Nucleated cell number was recorded as an estimate derived from reference gene primer amplification. The repertoire was sequenced with immunoSEQ multiplex PCR; TCRdb's copy has only in-frame clones and lacks some. That table supplies the V and J calls and clone size; D and trimming were determined from the DNA. The sample shows over 90,000 clones, 81% of them seen only once. This sample was included in a study of blood T cell repertoires in COVID-19. For the study at large: Donors in the United States, Italy and Spain gave samples during acute or convalescent COVID-19. T cells, B-cell-depleted T cells, or PBMCs provided the cDNA or gDNA that served as material.

The chain joins TRBV19 to TRBJ1-3, with D tentatively TRBD1 (5 bases). The TCR was taken from an elderly man with active or convalescent COVID-19. The sample was peripheral blood. CDR3 DNA: TGTGCCAGTGGAGAACAGGTCTCTGGAAACACCATATATTTT. Its translation: CASGEQVSGNTIYF.